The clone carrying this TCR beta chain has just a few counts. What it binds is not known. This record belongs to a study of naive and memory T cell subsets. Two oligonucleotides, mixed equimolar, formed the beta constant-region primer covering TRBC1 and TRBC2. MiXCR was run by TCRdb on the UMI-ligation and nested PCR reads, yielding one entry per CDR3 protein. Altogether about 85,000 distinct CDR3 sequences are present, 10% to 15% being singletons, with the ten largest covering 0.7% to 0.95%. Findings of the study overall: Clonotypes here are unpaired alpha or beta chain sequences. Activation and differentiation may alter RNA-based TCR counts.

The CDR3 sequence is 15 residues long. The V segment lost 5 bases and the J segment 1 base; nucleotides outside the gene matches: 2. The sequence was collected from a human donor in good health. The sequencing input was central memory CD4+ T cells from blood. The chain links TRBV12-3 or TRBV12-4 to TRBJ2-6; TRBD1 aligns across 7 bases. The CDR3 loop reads CASSPDRSGANVLTF. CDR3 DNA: TGTGCCAGCAGTCCGGACAGGTCTGGGGCCAACGTCCTGACTTTC.